This T cell receptor beta chain was identified during a study of response to subunit inactivated influenza vaccine. TCRdb analysed the RT-PCR reads with MiXCR anew, one entry per CDR3 protein. The sample consists of about 530,000 distinct CDR3 sequences, about 12% of them appearing once. General study results and limits: There was a suggestion from the authors that each seasonal influenza vaccination recruits few new T cells.

The CDR3 spans 12 residues. The V and J ends lost 7 bases and 2 bases respectively, with 10 bases between them. CDR1 and CDR2 (germline): SGHRS, YFSETQ. As regards this clonotype: Its target is unknown.

The receptor comes from a man between 50 and 59 years old who received an inactivated influenza vaccine. This rearrangement joins TRBV5-1 to TRBJ2-7; D may be TRBD1 (5 bases). Material: PBMCs from blood, obtained on the day of vaccination. The CDR3 loop is CASRQTAYEQYF. For the CDR3, the DNA is TGCGCCAGCCGGCAGACAGCCTACGAGCAGTACTTC.